The 26 T cell receptor beta chains below all came from one sample that was sequenced in a study of long-term antiretroviral therapy in people with HIV. This was the immunoSEQ v3.0 assay at survey level. Generated by immunoSEQ multiplex PCR, the TCRdb table keeps only in-frame clones and is missing some. Here the sample spans about 28,000 clones, less than 90% being singletons. The sample consisted of unsorted PBMCs, taken 2 years after starting antiretroviral therapy. The receptors come from a man between 50 and 59 years old with HIV.

The J gene is TRBJ1-5, the V gene TRBV19; D not certain. Germline V gives CDR1 LNHDA, CDR2 SQIVND (reference sequence). V was clipped by 6 bases and J by 6 bases, with 12 bases between them. The CDR3 sequence is 13 residues long. CDR3 nucleotide sequence: TGTGCCAGTAGGAGGGATTTGGCTCAGCCCCAGCATTTT. Encoded protein: CASRRDLAQPQHF.

V and J are TRBV6-5 and TRBJ2-7, with no clear D. The CDR3 has 13 amino acids. Trimming took off 5 bases at V and 2 bases at J, with 10 bases between the two ends. Germline loops: CDR1 MNHEY, CDR2 SVGAGI. CDR3 nucleotides: TGTGCCAGCAGTGCCCCCTCGACCTACGAGCAGTACTTC. The encoded protein is CASSAPSTYEQYF.

The chain is built from TRBV2 and TRBJ1-1; no reliable D call. The CDR3 spans 11 residues. Trimming pared 2 bases from V and 6 bases from J, leaving 4 bases between. Germline CDR1 is SNHLY and CDR2 is FYNNEI. The DNA for the CDR3 is TGTGCCAGCAGTGAAACTGCTGAAGCTTTCTTT. This translates into CASSETAEAFF.

This clone appeared a few times. CDR3 in DNA: TGTGCCAGCAGTGTCAACGAGCAGTACTTC. Its translation is CASSVNEQYF. The V gene is TRBV6-1, the J gene TRBJ2-7; unclear D gene. CDR3 length: 10 amino acids. Germline V lookup: CDR1 MNHNS, CDR2 SASEGT. Trimming took 4 bases from V and 5 from J, leaving 3 bases between them.

V gene TRBV4-1 combines with J gene TRBJ2-3, with 9 bases aligning to TRBD2. With V trimmed by 2 bases and J by 5 bases, 5 bases remained unmatched. This CDR3 is built from 15 residues. Germline assignment: CDR1 MGHRA and CDR2 YSYEKL. CDR3 nucleotides: TGCGCCAGCAGCCAACCGGGACTAGCAGGAGATACGCAGTATTTT. Amino acid sequence: CASSQPGLAGDTQYF.

The chain links TRBV6-1 to TRBJ2-4, with D possibly being TRBD1 (6 bases). From germline, CDR1 is MNHNS and CDR2 SASEGT. This CDR3 contains 14 residues. V lost 3 bases, J lost 0 bases, and 6 bases lay in between. This CDR3 reads CASSDRGAKNIQYF. CDR3 nucleotide sequence: TGTGCCAGCAGTGACAGGGGAGCCAAAAACATTCAGTACTTC.

This chain joins TRBV7-9 and TRBJ1-5; D is ambiguous. Germline V CDR1 and CDR2: SEHNR, FQNEAQ (reference sequence). Trimming stripped 5 bases from V and 4 bases from J, with 9 bases between. The CDR3 is made up of 13 amino acids. The CDR3 nucleotides read TGTGCCAGCAGCCAGACACAGAATCAGCCCCAGCATTTT. It encodes CASSQTQNQPQHF.

J is TRBJ2-5 and V is TRBV27; D not certain. This CDR3 has 14 amino acids. CDR1 and CDR2 (germline): MNHEY, SMNVEV (reference sequence). Trimming removed 6 bases from V and 1 base from J, with 12 bases in between. The CDR3 loop is CASSPTAFQETQYF. The CDR3, as DNA: TGTGCCAGCAGCCCTACCGCCTTCCAAGAGACCCAGTACTTC.

This clone appeared once. Mismatch with germline at one junction end may stem from a read error. The CDR3 region is CAWGRGLSQNIF. The CDR3 DNA reads as TGTGCCTGGGGGAGAGGACTATCTCAAAACATCTTC. The rearrangement uses TRBV30 and TRBJ2-1, with D possibly TRBD2 on 6 matching bases. The CDR3 is 12 amino acids. The germline V gene encodes CDR1 GTSNPN and CDR2 SVGIG (reference sequence).

CDR3: CASSYPTSGGVSSYNEQFF. The CDR3 coding sequence is TGCGCCAGCAGCTATCCGACTAGCGGGGGTGTGAGCTCCTACAATGAGCAGTTCTTC. The chain is built from TRBV5-1 and TRBJ2-1, with 12 bases lining up with TRBD2. The germline V gene encodes CDR1 SGHRS and CDR2 YFSETQ. The CDR3 has 19 residues. With V trimmed by 3 bases and J by 0 bases, 10 bases remained unmatched.

The genes are TRBV28 and TRBJ2-1; 10 bases are shared with TRBD2. J was trimmed by 6 bases and V by 8 bases; bases with no gene match: 10. CDR1 is MDHEN, CDR2 SYDVKM, per germline. The CDR3 totals 15 residues. CDR3 in amino acids: CASGNSGRLGNEQFF. CDR3 DNA: TGTGCCAGCGGGAATAGCGGGAGGTTGGGCAATGAGCAGTTCTTC.

V and J are TRBV6-1 and TRBJ1-1; no clear D gene. Germline loops: CDR1 MNHNS, CDR2 SASEGT. The CDR3 loop spans 13 amino acids. The V and J ends lost 7 bases and 1 base respectively, with 10 bases between them. The CDR3 protein is CASKGKENTEAFF. CDR3 DNA: TGTGCCAGCAAAGGGAAGGAGAACACTGAAGCTTTCTTT.

The CDR3 reads CASSLGGSSYNEQFF. The CDR3 DNA follows: TGTGCCAGCAGCTTAGGAGGTTCCTCCTACAATGAGCAGTTCTTC. This chain connects TRBV11-2 to TRBJ2-1, with no clear D. CDR3 length: 15 amino acids. CDR1 SGHAT and CDR2 FQNNGV come from the germline V gene. Between the trimmed V and J ends, which lost 1 base and 0 bases, there was a span of 7 bases.

The chain joins TRBV9 to TRBJ2-7, with 8 bases fitting TRBD2. V was clipped by 1 base and J by 3 bases; unmatched bases: 6. From germline, CDR1 is SGDLS and CDR2 YYNGEE. The CDR3 extends over 15 amino acids. CDR3 bases: TGTGCCAGCAGCGTAACCCCCGGGGGGGACTACGAGCAGTACTTC. Translating gives CASSVTPGGDYEQYF.

The chain uses TRBV28 and TRBJ1-2, with TRBD1 matching 7 bases. Germline V gives CDR1 MDHEN, CDR2 SYDVKM. The V and J ends lost 6 bases and 4 bases, in that order; junction bases with no gene match: 11. This CDR3 is 15 amino acids long. The CDR3 nucleotides are TGTGCCAGCAGCCGTCTACAGGGGAAGGGCTATGGCTACACCTTC. It is translated as CASSRLQGKGYGYTF.

This sequence joins TRBV15 and TRBJ2-7; D gene unclear. The length of the CDR3 is 12 residues. Trimming removed 2 bases at V and 3 bases at J, with 5 bases between. CDR1 is LNHNV, CDR2 YYDKDF, per germline (reference sequence). The CDR3 sequence: CATSRLNYEQYF. The DNA for the CDR3 is TGTGCCACCAGCAGACTCAACTACGAGCAGTACTTC.

The V call is TRBV2, the J call TRBJ1-1; D unresolved. V shed 8 bases and J shed 11 bases, with 15 bases lying between them. The length of the CDR3 is 11 residues. The germline gives CDR1 SNHLY, CDR2 FYNNEI. The CDR3 region is CASLEGRDAFF. In nucleotides, the CDR3 is TGTGCCAGCCTCGAAGGGAGAGACGCTTTCTTT.

The V call is TRBV7-9, the J call TRBJ1-2; TRBD1 is a possible D gene (6 bases). Trimming took off 1 base at V and 7 bases at J, with 13 bases between the two ends. Germline V gene sequence: CDR1 SEHNR, CDR2 FQNEAQ (reference sequence). The CDR3 extends over 14 amino acids. CDR3 sequence (DNA): TGTGCCAGCAGCTTAGAGGGGGGGCGTCGTGGCTACACCTTC. It encodes CASSLEGGRRGYTF.

The V and J genes are TRBV11-2 and TRBJ2-7; D unresolved. In germline, CDR1 is SGHAT, CDR2 FQNNGV. CDR3 length: 14 residues. V lost 0 bases and J lost 3, with 9 bases in between. DNA for the CDR3: TGTGCCAGCAGCTTAGATCTGGCGGACTACGAGCAGTACTTC. It encodes CASSLDLADYEQYF.

This chain uses TRBV6-1 with TRBJ1-2; 7 bases are a match to TRBD1. The CDR3 has 13 amino acids. The germline gives CDR1 MNHNS, CDR2 SASEGT. V lost 3 bases to trimming and J lost 4 bases; unmatched junction nucleotides: 2. This chain's CDR3 is CASSEDRIYGYTF. The CDR3 bases are TGTGCCAGCAGTGAGGACAGGATCTATGGCTACACCTTC.

This clone appeared a single time. V usage is TRBV7-2 and J usage is TRBJ1-1; D unresolved. The length of the CDR3 is 15 residues. The germline gives CDR1 SGHTA, CDR2 FQGNSA. V dropped 1 base and J dropped 1 base, with 10 bases sitting between them. CDR3 amino acids: CASSLGSGGNTEAFF. CDR3 in DNA: TGTGCCAGCAGCTTAGGCTCGGGCGGGAACACTGAAGCTTTCTTT.

This clone was picked up one time. This rearrangement joins TRBV7-2 to TRBJ1-2; a possible D gene is TRBD1 (6 bases). Per the germline V gene, CDR1 is SGHTA and CDR2 is FQGNSA. The CDR3 extends over 15 amino acids. The V gene lost 4 bases and the J gene lost 4 bases, with 16 bases spanning the gap. The CDR3 DNA reads as TGTGCCAGCAGCTCTCCGCGAGAGGGGGTCTATGGCTACACCTTC. This translates into CASSSPREGVYGYTF. Drawing the rest from reference TRBV7-2 and TRBJ1-2, the complete variable domain is GAGVSQSPSNKVTEKGKDVELRCDPISGHTALYWYRQSLGQGLEFLIYFQGNSAPDKSGLPSDRFSAERTGGSVSTLTIQRTQQEDSAVYLCASSSPREGVYGYTFGSGTRLTVV.

V gene TRBV2 combines with J gene TRBJ2-3; TRBD2 matches 14 bases. Germline V lookup: CDR1 SNHLY, CDR2 FYNNEI. J gave up 0 bases and V 6 bases, and 5 bases lay outside the gene matches. The length of the CDR3 is 17 residues. This CDR3 is CASRLGLAGVSTDTQYF. DNA for the CDR3: TGTGCCAGCAGACTGGGACTAGCGGGAGTTAGCACAGATACGCAGTATTTT.

This clone was seen only a few times. The chain links TRBV7-2 to TRBJ1-5; 8 nucleotides match TRBD1. There are 13 residues in the CDR3. J gave up 6 bases and V 5 bases, and 3 bases lay outside the gene matches. Germline V gives CDR1 SGHTA, CDR2 FQGNSA. CDR3 loop: CASSGQGGQPQHF. CDR3 DNA: TGTGCCAGCAGCGGACAGGGTGGTCAGCCCCAGCATTTT. Combining the CDR3 with reference TRBV7-2 and TRBJ1-5 gives the whole variable domain GAGVSQSPSNKVTEKGKDVELRCDPISGHTALYWYRQSLGQGLEFLIYFQGNSAPDKSGLPSDRFSAERTGGSVSTLTIQRTQQEDSAVYLCASSGQGGQPQHFGDGTRLSIL.

The gene calls are TRBV7-9 and TRBJ2-5; D is uncertain. CDR3 length equals 14 residues. Trimming stripped 2 bases from V and 7 bases from J, with 14 bases between. The germline V gene encodes CDR1 SEHNR and CDR2 FQNEAQ (reference sequence). CDR3 region: CASSLNGPSWTQYF. The DNA of the CDR3 is TGTGCCAGCAGCTTAAACGGGCCATCGTGGACCCAGTACTTC.

V is TRBV19 and J is TRBJ2-2, with 10 positions matching TRBD2. The CDR3 has 16 residues. Losses at the gene ends were 3 bases for V and 0 bases for J; bases not matched to a gene: 1. CDR1 is LNHDA and CDR2 is SQIVND in the germline V gene (reference sequence). CDR3 region: CASSILAGANTGELFF. The CDR3 nucleotides read TGTGCCAGTAGTATTCTAGCGGGGGCGAACACCGGGGAGCTGTTTTTT.